These 2 T cell receptor beta chains share one sample of origin, sequenced in a study of T cell changes during pregnancy in multiple sclerosis. Clones were read by immunoSEQ multiplex PCR, and TCRdb kept only the in-frame ones, dropping some. The table has 70,000 to 85,000 clones, about 90% seen once. Sequenced here: peripheral blood, sampled before pregnancy. These receptors were collected from a female donor with multiple sclerosis, enrolled in a pregnancy study.

This clone was found once. The V call is TRBV6-5, the J call TRBJ1-2; D may be TRBD1 (6 bases). Germline V gives CDR1 MNHEY, CDR2 SVGAGI. Trimming took off 4 bases at V and 6 bases at J, with 21 bases between the two ends. The CDR3 consists of 16 residues. The CDR3 is CASSSYTQWGGNGYTF. The DNA of the CDR3 is TGTGCCAGCAGTTCATACACCCAGTGGGGGGGCAATGGCTACACCTTC.

This chain joins TRBV5-6 and TRBJ2-3; TRBD1 agrees at 9 bases. This CDR3 has 16 amino acids. Trimming at V came to 4 bases and at J to 8 bases, leaving 14 bases not matched to a gene. Germline CDR1 reads SGHDT; CDR2 reads YYEEEE. CDR3: CASSQLTGTGFSTQYF. CDR3 sequence (DNA): TGTGCCAGCAGCCAGTTGACCGGGACAGGGTTTTCTACGCAGTATTTT. Variable domain in full (rest from reference TRBV5-6 and TRBJ2-3): DAGVTQSPTHLIKTRGQQVTLRCSPKSGHDTVSWYQQALGQGPQFIFQYYEEEERQRGNFPDRFSGHQFPNYSSELNVNALLLGDSALYLCASSQLTGTGFSTQYFGPGTRLTVL.